Listed here is a single T cell receptor (beta chain). Every isolated RNA sample was fully reverse transcribed, so sequencing captured expressed TCRB transcripts. Libraries were prepared by immunoSEQ multiplex PCR; TCRdb keeps only in-frame clonotypes and omits some of them. The data hold around 180,000 clones, with around 13% observed a single time. The data derive from a study of beta chain features in type 1 diabetes. The germline gives CDR1 MNHEY, CDR2 SVGAGI. Losses at the gene ends were 5 bases for V and 9 bases for J; bases not matched to a gene: 8. The CDR3 length is 15 residues. The sample consisted of central memory CD4+ T cells from blood. The clonotype comes from a woman between 18 and 29 years old in good health. This chain joins TRBV6-5 and TRBJ2-5; 14 bases align to TRBD2. Written as DNA, the CDR3 is TGTGCCAGCAGTCCGTCGACTAGCGGGAGGGGGGCCCAGTACTTC. Its translation: CASSPSTSGRGAQYF.